Sequencing of this T cell receptor (beta chain) was carried out in a study of cytomegalovirus exposure and HLA in healthy donors. The CDR3 runs to 13 residues. Germline V lookup: CDR1 LNHDA, CDR2 SQIVND (reference sequence). V lost 5 bases to trimming and J lost 15 bases, with 20 bases between them. Sequenced by immunoSEQ multiplex PCR; TCRdb stores in-frame clones only, minus some. Altogether about 140,000 clones are present, around 85% being singletons, with the ten largest covering roughly 3%. The source material was PBMCs. This rearrangement joins TRBV19 to TRBJ2-1; a possible D gene is TRBD1 (5 bases). The clonotype comes from a young man in good health and CMV-seronegative. The CDR3 coding sequence is TGTGCCAGTAGTCTGGATAACAGGTTGGGTCGGTTCTTC. Its translation: CASSLDNRLGRFF. The complete variable domain, with remaining parts taken from reference TRBV19 and TRBJ2-1, reads DGGITQSPKYLFRKEGQNVTLSCEQNLNHDAMYWYRQDPGQGLRLIYYSQIVNDFQKGDIAEGYSVSREKKESFPLTVTSAQKNPTAFYLCASSLDNRLGRFFGPGTRLTVL.